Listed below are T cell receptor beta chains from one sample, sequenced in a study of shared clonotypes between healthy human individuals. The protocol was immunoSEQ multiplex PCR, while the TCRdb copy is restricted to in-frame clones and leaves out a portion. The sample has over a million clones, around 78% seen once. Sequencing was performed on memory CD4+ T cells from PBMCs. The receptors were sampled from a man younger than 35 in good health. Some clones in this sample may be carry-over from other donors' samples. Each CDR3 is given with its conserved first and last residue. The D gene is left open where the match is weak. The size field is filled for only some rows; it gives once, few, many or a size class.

cdr3_nt: TGTGCCAGCAGCTTGACAGCCGGAAACACCATATATTTT
cdr3_aa: CASSLTAGNTIYF
clone_size: .
v_call: TRBV28
j_call: TRBJ1-3
d_call: .

cdr3_nt: TGTGCCAGCAGCCAAGTCCAGGGGAGGGACGGGGAGCTGTTTTTT
cdr3_aa: CASSQVQGRDGELFF
clone_size: .
v_call: TRBV14
j_call: TRBJ2-2
d_call: .

cdr3_nt: TGTGCCAGCTCACCAGGGGGAGTCTACTACGAGCAGTACTTC
cdr3_aa: CASSPGGVYYEQYF
clone_size: .
v_call: TRBV18
j_call: TRBJ2-7
d_call: .

cdr3_nt: TGTGCCAGCAGCCTGGGACTAGCGGGAGTGGATGAGCAGTTCTTC
cdr3_aa: CASSLGLAGVDEQFF
clone_size: many
v_call: TRBV6-5
j_call: TRBJ2-1
d_call: TRBD2

cdr3_nt: TGTGTCAGAAGATTGGGAGACAGGGGGGCATGCGGCTACACCTTC
cdr3_aa: CVRRLGDRGACGYTF
clone_size: .
v_call: TRBV7-5
j_call: TRBJ1-2
d_call: .

cdr3_nt: TGTGCCAGCAGGAAGGCCCGGGACAGGGCCGCAGATACGCAGTATTTT
cdr3_aa: CASRKARDRAADTQYF
clone_size: .
v_call: TRBV2
j_call: TRBJ2-3
d_call: TRBD1

cdr3_nt: TGTGCCAGCAGTTCGTCTGGGACAGGGACCGAAAAACTGTTTTTT
cdr3_aa: CASSSSGTGTEKLFF
clone_size: .
v_call: TRBV28
j_call: TRBJ1-4
d_call: TRBD1

cdr3_nt: TGTGCCAGCAGCCCCCAAGGGACTCCTAGGGAGACCCAGTACTTC
cdr3_aa: CASSPQGTPRETQYF
clone_size: few
v_call: TRBV9
j_call: TRBJ2-5
d_call: .

cdr3_nt: TGCAGCGTTTTCCGGGCCGGACACTACGAGCAGTACTTC
cdr3_aa: CSVFRAGHYEQYF
clone_size: .
v_call: TRBV29-1
j_call: TRBJ2-7
d_call: .

cdr3_nt: TGTGCCAGCCAACCAAACGATCAGGGCCCTACTACCTACGAGCAGTACTTC
cdr3_aa: CASQPNDQGPTTYEQYF
clone_size: many
v_call: TRBV28
j_call: TRBJ2-7
d_call: .

cdr3_nt: TGTGCCAGCTCACCCTTAGGGCTCTCTGGGGCCAACGTCCTGACTTTC
cdr3_aa: CASSPLGLSGANVLTF
clone_size: .
v_call: TRBV18
j_call: TRBJ2-6
d_call: .

cdr3_nt: TGTGCCATCAGGAGGACTGGAGGGACCGGGGAGCTGTTTTTT
cdr3_aa: CAIRRTGGTGELFF
clone_size: .
v_call: TRBV10-3
j_call: TRBJ2-2
d_call: .

cdr3_nt: TGTGCCAGCAGTAGCCAGGGGAAGGCAGATACGCAGTATTTT
cdr3_aa: CASSSQGKADTQYF
clone_size: .
v_call: TRBV2
j_call: TRBJ2-3
d_call: .

cdr3_nt: TGTGCCAGCAGTTTAGAGGGGTTGGCTAATGAAAAACTGTTTTTT
cdr3_aa: CASSLEGLANEKLFF
clone_size: .
v_call: TRBV27
j_call: TRBJ1-4
d_call: .

cdr3_nt: TGTGCCAGCAGCGCGAGGACGCCAGGGCCCTCGTTGGGGAGCTCCTACGAGCAGTACTTC
cdr3_aa: CASSARTPGPSLGSSYEQYF
clone_size: many
v_call: TRBV7-6
j_call: TRBJ2-7
d_call: .

cdr3_nt: TGTGCCAGCTCCTCGACAGGGGGCGGGCTCGAACCCCAGGTCTTC
cdr3_aa: CASSSTGGGLEPQVF
clone_size: .
v_call: TRBV18
j_call: TRBJ2-1
d_call: TRBD1

cdr3_nt: TGCGCCAGCAGCCAAGCTGGCCTGATGTGGACCCAGTACTTC
cdr3_aa: CASSQAGLMWTQYF
clone_size: .
v_call: TRBV4-1
j_call: TRBJ2-5
d_call: .

cdr3_nt: TGTGCCAGTAGTAACCCCGCAACTAATGAAAAACTGTTTTTT
cdr3_aa: CASSNPATNEKLFF
clone_size: few
v_call: TRBV19
j_call: TRBJ1-4
d_call: .

cdr3_nt: TGTGCCAGTAGCCAGACAGGGGGGGAAGAGACCCAGTACTTC
cdr3_aa: CASSQTGGEETQYF
clone_size: few
v_call: TRBV19
j_call: TRBJ2-5
d_call: TRBD1

cdr3_nt: TGCGCCAGCAGCCCACACAACTTAGGAGGGAATGAGCAGTTCTTC
cdr3_aa: CASSPHNLGGNEQFF
clone_size: .
v_call: TRBV5-1
j_call: TRBJ2-1
d_call: .